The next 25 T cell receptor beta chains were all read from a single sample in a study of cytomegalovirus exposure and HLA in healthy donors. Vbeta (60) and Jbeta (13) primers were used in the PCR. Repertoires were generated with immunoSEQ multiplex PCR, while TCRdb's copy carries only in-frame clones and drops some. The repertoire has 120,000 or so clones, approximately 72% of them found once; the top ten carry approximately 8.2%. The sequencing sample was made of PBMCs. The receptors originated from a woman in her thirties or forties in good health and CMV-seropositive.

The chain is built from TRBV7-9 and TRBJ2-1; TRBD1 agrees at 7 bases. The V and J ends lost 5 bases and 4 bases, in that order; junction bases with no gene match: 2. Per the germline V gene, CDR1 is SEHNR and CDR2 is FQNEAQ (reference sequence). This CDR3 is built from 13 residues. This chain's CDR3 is CASSQGVYNEQFF. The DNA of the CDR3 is TGTGCCAGCAGCCAGGGGGTGTACAATGAGCAGTTCTTC.

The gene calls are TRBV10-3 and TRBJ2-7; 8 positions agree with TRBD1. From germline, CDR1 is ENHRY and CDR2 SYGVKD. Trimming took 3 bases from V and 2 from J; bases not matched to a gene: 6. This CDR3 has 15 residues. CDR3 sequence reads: CAISDQDRETYEQYF. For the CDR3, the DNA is TGTGCCATCAGTGACCAGGACAGGGAAACCTACGAGCAGTACTTC.

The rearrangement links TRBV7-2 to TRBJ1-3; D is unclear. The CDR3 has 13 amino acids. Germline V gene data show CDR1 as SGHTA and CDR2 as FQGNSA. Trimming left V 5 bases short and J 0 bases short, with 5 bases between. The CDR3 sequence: CASSLRSGNTIYF. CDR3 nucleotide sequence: TGTGCCAGCAGCCTCCGCTCTGGAAACACCATATATTTT.

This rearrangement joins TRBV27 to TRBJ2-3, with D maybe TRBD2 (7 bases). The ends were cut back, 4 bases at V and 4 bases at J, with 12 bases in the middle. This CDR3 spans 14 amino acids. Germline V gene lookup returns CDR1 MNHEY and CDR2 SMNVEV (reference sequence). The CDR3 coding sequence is TGTGCCAGCAGTTCTCAGGGGAGGGCAGATACGCAGTATTTT. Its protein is CASSSQGRADTQYF.

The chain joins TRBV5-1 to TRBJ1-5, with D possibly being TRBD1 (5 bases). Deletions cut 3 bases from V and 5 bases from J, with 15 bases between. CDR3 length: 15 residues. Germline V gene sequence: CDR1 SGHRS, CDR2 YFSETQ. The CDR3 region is CASSSDHRYYQPQHF. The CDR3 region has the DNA TGCGCCAGCAGCTCCGATCACAGGTACTATCAGCCCCAGCATTTT.

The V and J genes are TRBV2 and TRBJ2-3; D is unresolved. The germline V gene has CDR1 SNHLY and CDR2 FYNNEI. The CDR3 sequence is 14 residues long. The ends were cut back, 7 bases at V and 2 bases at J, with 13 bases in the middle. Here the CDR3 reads CASKSRDSTDTQYF. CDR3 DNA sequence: TGTGCCAGCAAATCCAGAGACTCCACAGATACGCAGTATTTT.

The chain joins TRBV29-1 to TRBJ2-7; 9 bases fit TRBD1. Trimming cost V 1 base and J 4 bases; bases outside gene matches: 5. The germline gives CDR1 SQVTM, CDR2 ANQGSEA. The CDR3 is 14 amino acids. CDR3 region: CSVEGGQGIYEQYF. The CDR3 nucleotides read TGCAGCGTTGAAGGCGGACAGGGGATATACGAGCAGTACTTC.

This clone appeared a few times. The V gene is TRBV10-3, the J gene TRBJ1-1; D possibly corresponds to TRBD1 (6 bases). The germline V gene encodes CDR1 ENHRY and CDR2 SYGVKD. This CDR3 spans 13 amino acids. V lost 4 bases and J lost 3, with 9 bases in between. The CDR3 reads CAISVSGDTEAFF. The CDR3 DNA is TGTGCCATCAGTGTTTCAGGGGACACTGAAGCTTTCTTT.

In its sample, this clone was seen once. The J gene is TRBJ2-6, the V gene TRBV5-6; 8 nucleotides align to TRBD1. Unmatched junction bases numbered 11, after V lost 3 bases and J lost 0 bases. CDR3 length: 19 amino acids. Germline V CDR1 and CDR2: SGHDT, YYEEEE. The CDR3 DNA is TGTGCCAGCAGCTCGGAACGGGACAGGTATGGCTCTGGGGCCAACGTCCTGACTTTC. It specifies CASSSERDRYGSGANVLTF.

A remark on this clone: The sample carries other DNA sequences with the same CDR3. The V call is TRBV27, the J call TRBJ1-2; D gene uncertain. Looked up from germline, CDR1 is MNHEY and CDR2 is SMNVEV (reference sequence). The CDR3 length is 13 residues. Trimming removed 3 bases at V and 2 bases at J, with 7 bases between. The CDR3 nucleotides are TGTGCCAGCAGTTTTAGAGGAAACTATGGCTACACCTTC. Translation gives CASSFRGNYGYTF.

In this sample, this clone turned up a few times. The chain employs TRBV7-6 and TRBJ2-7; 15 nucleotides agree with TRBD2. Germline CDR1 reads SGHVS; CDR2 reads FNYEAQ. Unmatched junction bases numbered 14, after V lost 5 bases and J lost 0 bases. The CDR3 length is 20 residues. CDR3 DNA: TGTGCCAGCAGCCCATTTCCCGGACTAGCGGGGGGGCCGCCCTCCTACGAGCAGTACTTC. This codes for CASSPFPGLAGGPPSYEQYF.

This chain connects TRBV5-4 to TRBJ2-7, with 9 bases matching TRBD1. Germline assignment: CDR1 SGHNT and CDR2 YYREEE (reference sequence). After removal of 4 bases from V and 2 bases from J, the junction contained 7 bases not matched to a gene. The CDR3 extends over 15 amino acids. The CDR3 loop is CASSPTGTGTYEQYF. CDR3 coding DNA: TGTGCCAGCAGCCCCACCGGGACAGGGACCTACGAGCAGTACTTC.

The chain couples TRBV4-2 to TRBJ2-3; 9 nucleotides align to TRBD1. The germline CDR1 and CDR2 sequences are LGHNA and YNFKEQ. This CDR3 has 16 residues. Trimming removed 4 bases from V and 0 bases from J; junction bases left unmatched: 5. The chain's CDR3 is CASSLGQGPSTDTQYF. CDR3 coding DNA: TGTGCCAGCAGCCTCGGACAGGGGCCAAGCACAGATACGCAGTATTTT.

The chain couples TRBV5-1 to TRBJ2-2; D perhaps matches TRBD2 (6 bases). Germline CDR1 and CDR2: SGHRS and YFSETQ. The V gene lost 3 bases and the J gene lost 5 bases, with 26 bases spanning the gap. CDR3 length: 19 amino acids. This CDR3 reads CASSWRGTSAQIQTGELFF. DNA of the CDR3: TGCGCCAGCAGCTGGCGAGGGACTTCTGCACAAATTCAAACCGGGGAGCTGTTTTTT.

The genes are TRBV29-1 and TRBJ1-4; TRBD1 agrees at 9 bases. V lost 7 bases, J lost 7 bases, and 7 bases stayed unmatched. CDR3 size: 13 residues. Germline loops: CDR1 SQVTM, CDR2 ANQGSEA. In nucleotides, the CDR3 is TGCAGCGGGGAGACAGGGGGAGGTGAAAAACTGTTTTTT. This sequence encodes CSGETGGGEKLFF. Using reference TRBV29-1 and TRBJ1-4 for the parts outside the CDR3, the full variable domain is SAVISQKPSRDICQRGTSLTIQCQVDSQVTMMFWYRQQPGQSLTLIATANQGSEATYESGFVIDKFPISRPNLTFSTLTVSNMSPEDSSIYLCSGETGGGEKLFFGSGTQLSVL.

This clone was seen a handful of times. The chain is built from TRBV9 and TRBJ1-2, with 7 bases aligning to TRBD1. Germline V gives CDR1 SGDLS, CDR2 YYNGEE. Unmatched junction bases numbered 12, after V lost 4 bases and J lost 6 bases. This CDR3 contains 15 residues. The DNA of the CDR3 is TGTGCCAGCAGCCCCAGGGGGAACAGGAGGGATGGCTACACCTTC. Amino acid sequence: CASSPRGNRRDGYTF.

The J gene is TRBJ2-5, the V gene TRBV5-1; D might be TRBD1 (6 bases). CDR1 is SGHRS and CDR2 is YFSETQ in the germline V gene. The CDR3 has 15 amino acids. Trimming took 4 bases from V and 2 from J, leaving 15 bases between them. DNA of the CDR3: TGCGCCAGCAGCCTCGACAGGCGTTTACAAGAGACCCAGTACTTC. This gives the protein CASSLDRRLQETQYF. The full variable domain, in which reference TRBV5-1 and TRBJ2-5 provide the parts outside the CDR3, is KAGVTQTPRYLIKTRGQQVTLSCSPISGHRSVSWYQQTPGQGLQFLFEYFSETQRNKGNFPGRFSGRQFSNSRSEMNVSTLELGDSALYLCASSLDRRLQETQYFGPGTRLLVL.

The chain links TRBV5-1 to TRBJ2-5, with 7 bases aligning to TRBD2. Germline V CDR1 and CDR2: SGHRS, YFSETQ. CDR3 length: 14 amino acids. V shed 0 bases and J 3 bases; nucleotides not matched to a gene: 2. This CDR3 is CASSLGTREETQYF. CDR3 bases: TGCGCCAGCAGCTTGGGGACTAGAGAAGAGACCCAGTACTTC.

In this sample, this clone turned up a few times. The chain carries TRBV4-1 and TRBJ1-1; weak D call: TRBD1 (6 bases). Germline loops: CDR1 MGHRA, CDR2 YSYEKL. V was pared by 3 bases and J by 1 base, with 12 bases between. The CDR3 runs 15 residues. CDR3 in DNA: TGCGCCAGCAGCCATGAGGGGGAACGGAACACTGAAGCTTTCTTT. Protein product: CASSHEGERNTEAFF.

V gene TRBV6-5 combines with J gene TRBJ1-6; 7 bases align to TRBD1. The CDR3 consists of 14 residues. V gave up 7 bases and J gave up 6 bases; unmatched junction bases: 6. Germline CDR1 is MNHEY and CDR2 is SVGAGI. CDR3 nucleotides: TGTGCCAGCACAAACAGGGGTCTTAATTCACCCCTCCACTTT. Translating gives CASTNRGLNSPLHF.

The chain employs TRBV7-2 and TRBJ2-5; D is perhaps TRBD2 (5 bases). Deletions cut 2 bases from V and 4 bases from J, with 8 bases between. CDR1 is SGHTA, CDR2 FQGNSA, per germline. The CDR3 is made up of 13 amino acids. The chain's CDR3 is CASSLTSIETQYF. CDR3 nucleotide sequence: TGTGCCAGCAGCTTAACTAGTATAGAGACCCAGTACTTC. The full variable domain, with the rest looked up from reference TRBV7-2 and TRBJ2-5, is GAGVSQSPSNKVTEKGKDVELRCDPISGHTALYWYRQSLGQGLEFLIYFQGNSAPDKSGLPSDRFSAERTGGSVSTLTIQRTQQEDSAVYLCASSLTSIETQYFGPGTRLLVL.

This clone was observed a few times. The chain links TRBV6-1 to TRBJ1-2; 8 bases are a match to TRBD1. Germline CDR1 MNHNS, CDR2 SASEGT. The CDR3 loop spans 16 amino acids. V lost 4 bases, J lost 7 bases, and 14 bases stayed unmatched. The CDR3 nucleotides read TGTGCCAGCAGTGTCGACAGGGGCCCCCTCGGGGGTGGCTACACCTTC. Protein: CASSVDRGPLGGGYTF.

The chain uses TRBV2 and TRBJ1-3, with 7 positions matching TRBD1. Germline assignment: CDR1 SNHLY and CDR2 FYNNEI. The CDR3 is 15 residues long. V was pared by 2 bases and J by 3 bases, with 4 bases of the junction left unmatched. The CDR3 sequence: CASSEFRGIGNTIYF. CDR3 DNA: TGTGCCAGCAGTGAATTCAGGGGGATTGGAAACACCATATATTTT. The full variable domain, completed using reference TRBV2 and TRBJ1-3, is EPEVTQTPSHQVTQMGQEVILRCVPISNHLYFYWYRQILGQKVEFLVSFYNNEISEKSEIFDDQFSVERPDGSNFTLKIRSTKLEDSAMYFCASSEFRGIGNTIYFGEGSWLTVV.

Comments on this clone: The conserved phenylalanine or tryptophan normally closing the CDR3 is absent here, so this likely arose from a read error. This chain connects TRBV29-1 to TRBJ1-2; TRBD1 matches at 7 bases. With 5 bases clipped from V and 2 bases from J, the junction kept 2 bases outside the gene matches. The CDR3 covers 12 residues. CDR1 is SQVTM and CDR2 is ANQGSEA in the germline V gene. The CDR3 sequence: CSVPTGNYGYTV. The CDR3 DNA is TGCAGCGTTCCGACAGGGAACTATGGCTACACCGTC.

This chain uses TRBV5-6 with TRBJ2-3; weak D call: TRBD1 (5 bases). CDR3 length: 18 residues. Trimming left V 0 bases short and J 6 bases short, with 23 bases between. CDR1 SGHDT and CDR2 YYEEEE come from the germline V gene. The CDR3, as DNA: TGTGCCAGCAGCTTGGGGTGGGGCGCGACGGGCCCTTCGGATACGCAGTATTTT. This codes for CASSLGWGATGPSDTQYF.